Below are 30 T cell receptor beta chains sequenced from a single sample in a study of tumor-infiltrating lymphocytes in primary liver carcinoma. Total RNA and DNA came together from roughly 20-30 mg of bulk tissue without cell sorting. The researchers produced TCR beta cDNA from 400 to 650 ng total RNA with a constant-region primer. Three nested multiplex PCR rounds, a slightly modified ARM-PCR method, built the TCR beta libraries. Forward primers for TRBV1-TRBV30 and a C-beta reverse primer served the first two PCR rounds, at around 11 cycles each. Using its own MiXCR run on the multiplex PCR reads, TCRdb lists one record per CDR3 protein. In the table there are about 22,000 distinct CDR3 sequences, more than 75% of which are singletons. Sequencing used liver tumor tissue from sampling region 2. Subset specified: tumor region T2, inferior pole. These receptors originate from a woman aged 25 to 39 with primary liver carcinoma and hepatitis B virus infection.

This clonotype has just a few counts. This chain uses TRBV29-1 with TRBJ2-2, with D possibly TRBD1 on 6 matching bases. CDR1 and CDR2 (germline): SQVTM, ANQGSEA. The CDR3 sequence is 13 residues long. V was cut by 4 bases and J by 16 bases, with 22 bases left in between. The CDR3 spells CSVGRRDTGESFF. The CDR3, as DNA: TGCAGCGTTGGGAGACGGGACACCGGGGAGTCGTTTTTT.

In DNA form, the CDR3 reads TGTGCCAGCTATTACGCAGGTGTAGCTTTCTTT. Encoded protein: CASYYAGVAFF. The V gene is TRBV6-5, the J gene TRBJ1-1; D is unclear. The V end was cut by 8 bases, the J end by 10 bases, with 14 bases between. The CDR3 has 11 amino acids. Germline V gene data show CDR1 as MNHEY and CDR2 as SVGAGI.

Note on this clonotype: A read error may account for a junction end that differs from germline. The V call is TRBV5-8, the J call TRBJ2-6; D possibly uses TRBD1 or TRBD2 (5 bases each). The germline V gene has CDR1 SGHTS and CDR2 YDEGEE. This CDR3 has 16 amino acids. The CDR3 sequence is CASTMRGFSGANVLTF. The CDR3 coding sequence is TGTGCTAGCACCATGAGGGGCTTCTCTGGGGCCAACGTCCTGACTTTC.

Notes on this clonotype: The junction shows a germline mismatch at one end, possibly a read error. The V call is TRBV5-6, the J call TRBJ2-2; TRBD1 matches 7 bases. Germline V lookup: CDR1 SGHDT, CDR2 YYEEEE. This CDR3 region has 15 residues. The DNA of the CDR3 is TGCGCCAGCAGCTTGGCACTCAGAGTCACAGGGGAGCTGTCTTTT. It is translated as CASSLALRVTGELSF.

Comment on this clonotype: At one end, the junction sequence differs from germline, possibly due to a read error. The chain links TRBV6-5 to TRBJ2-2; weak D call: TRBD2 (5 bases). The CDR3 extends over 15 amino acids. Looked up from germline, CDR1 is MNHEY and CDR2 is SVGAGI. The CDR3 protein is CASTPEYRSAGELFF. DNA of the CDR3: TGTGCCAGCACTCCCGAATACCGTTCGGCCGGGGAACTGTTTTTT.

A remark on this clonotype: No conserved phenylalanine or tryptophan is present at the end of the CDR3, so a read error is the likely explanation. The V and J genes are TRBV5-4 and TRBJ2-3, with D maybe TRBD1 (5 bases). The CDR3 has 17 residues. Germline V lookup: CDR1 SGHNT, CDR2 YYREEE (reference sequence). Trimming left V 4 bases short and J 5 bases short, with 23 bases between. The CDR3 protein is CASSADGHPPPIDTQYL. For the CDR3, the DNA is TGTGCCAGCAGCGCAGACGGACACCCTCCACCCATAGATACGCAGTATTTA.

The gene calls are TRBV6-1 and TRBJ2-2, with 8 positions matching TRBD1. Per germline, CDR1 MNHNS and CDR2 SASEGT. V shed 2 bases and J 1 base; nucleotides not matched to a gene: 12. The CDR3 sequence is 19 residues long. The CDR3 bases are TGTGCCAGCAGTGAAACCCCTCCAGGGGGCGCCGGGAACACCGGGGAGCTGTTTTTT. Translating it yields CASSETPPGGAGNTGELFF.

A word on this clonotype: A junction boundary mismatches the germline segment, possibly from a read error. This chain links TRBV29-1 with TRBJ2-5; maybe TRBD2 (6 bases). Germline V gene data show CDR1 as SQVTM and CDR2 as ANQGSEA. CDR3 length equals 12 residues. DNA for the CDR3: TGCAGCGATAGACTAGATCAAGAGACCCAGTATTTC. It translates to CSDRLDQETQYF.

This chain joins TRBV29-1 and TRBJ2-1, with TRBD2 identical over 11 bases. This CDR3 comprises 18 residues. Per germline, CDR1 SQVTM and CDR2 ANQGSEA. CDR3 coding DNA: TGCATGGTTCCAAGACTGGCTGCCCTAGCGGGAGGTGGGAATGAGCAGTTCTTC. It is translated as CMVPRLAALAGGGNEQFF.

This clonotype appeared once. At one end the junction does not follow the germline gene, possibly because of a read error. V usage is TRBV11-2 and J usage is TRBJ2-3, with a tentative D call TRBD1 (6 bases). The J call may be wrong; the DNA end is better matched by TRBJ1-5. This CDR3 comprises 16 residues. The germline CDR1 and CDR2 sequences are SGHAT and FQNNGV. CDR3 sequence reads: CASSRRGGLSTDTQHF. In nucleotides, the CDR3 is TGCGCCAGCAGTCGCAGGGGAGGCCTAAGCACAGATACGCAGCATTTT.

Note on this clonotype: One end of the junction does not line up with germline, which may come from a read error. This chain uses TRBV24-1 with TRBJ2-1; D perhaps matches TRBD1 (6 bases). This CDR3 comprises 15 residues. Per the germline V gene, CDR1 is KGHDR and CDR2 is SFDVKD. This chain's CDR3 is CTTRGKNSTYNEQFF. As DNA, the CDR3 is TGTACCACCAGGGGAAAGAACAGCACCTACAATGAGCAGTTCTTC.

This chain uses TRBV29-1 with TRBJ2-5; 7 nucleotides align to TRBD2. This CDR3 spans 12 amino acids. Germline V gene data show CDR1 as SQVTM and CDR2 as ANQGSEA. The CDR3 region is CGGGLDQETQYF. CDR3 nucleotide sequence: TGCGGTGGTGGACTAGACCAAGAGACCCAGTACTTC.

In regard to this clonotype: Here the CDR3 omits its conserved ending phenylalanine or tryptophan, so a read error is the likely source. The chain combines TRBV11-2 with TRBJ2-3; the match to TRBD2 covers 10 bases. The CDR3 consists of 15 residues. From germline, CDR1 is SGHAT and CDR2 FQNNGV. V lost 6 bases to trimming and J lost 4 bases; unmatched junction nucleotides: 7. CDR3 in amino acids: CASSSGSGRADTQYS. The CDR3 DNA is TGTGCCAGCAGTTCAGGGAGCGGGAGGGCAGATACGCAGTATTCT.

Note on this clonotype: This may be a read error: a much more frequent sequence differs by one nucleotide. No conserved phenylalanine or tryptophan ends this CDR3, so it is likely a read error. The DNA is left out, because the CDR3 cannot be placed on it with certainty; the CDR3 is given as TCRdb lists it. The chain carries TRBV10-3 and TRBJ2-1; the table's TRBD2 call for D was not verified on the DNA. Germline V CDR1 and CDR2: ENHRY, SYGVKD. The CDR3 is 16 residues long, ends included. CDR3: CAISESAAGAYNEQSI.

This clonotype was recorded once. Germline is not matched at one junction end, which may reflect a read error. The chain has TRBV4-3 and TRBJ2-3, with D maybe TRBD2 (6 bases). Germline CDR1 LGHNA, CDR2 YSLEER. The CDR3 loop spans 16 amino acids. Here the CDR3 DNA reads TGCGCCAGCAGCCAAGATTTTGCGGGAACCAGGCATACACAGTATTTT. Translating it yields CASSQDFAGTRHTQYF.

As to this clonotype: One end of the junction is discordant with germline, which a read error may explain. V is TRBV6-6 and J is TRBJ1-2; D uncertain. CDR1 MNHNY and CDR2 SVGAGI come from the germline V gene (reference sequence). CDR3 size: 13 residues. The CDR3 sequence is CASRLDTVYGYTF. CDR3 DNA sequence: TGTGCTAGCAGACTCGACACTGTCTATGGCTACACCTTC.

This clonotype is medium-sized in the sample. The chain joins TRBV5-1 to TRBJ2-1; maybe TRBD2 (5 bases). Germline V gene sequence: CDR1 SGHRS, CDR2 YFSETQ. Trimming removed 6 bases from V and 1 base from J, with 17 bases in between. CDR3 size: 16 residues. The CDR3 loop reads CASTPSPDYSYNEQFF. CDR3 coding DNA: TGCGCCAGCACCCCGTCCCCAGACTATTCCTACAATGAGCAGTTCTTC. Using reference TRBV5-1 and TRBJ2-1 for the parts outside the CDR3, the full variable domain is KAGVTQTPRYLIKTRGQQVTLSCSPISGHRSVSWYQQTPGQGLQFLFEYFSETQRNKGNFPGRFSGRQFSNSRSEMNVSTLELGDSALYLCASTPSPDYSYNEQFFGPGTRLTVL.

A note on this clonotype: One junction end disagrees with the germline gene, perhaps due to a read error. J is TRBJ2-5 and V is TRBV11-2, with D unresolved. Germline V CDR1 and CDR2: SGHAT, FQNNGV. This CDR3 comprises 15 residues. The CDR3 here is CVSSFLTKAAETQYF. In nucleotides, the CDR3 is TGTGTCAGCAGCTTTTTGACGAAGGCCGCTGAGACCCAGTACTTC.

A remark on this clonotype: Without the conserved terminal phenylalanine or tryptophan, this CDR3 likely stems from a read error. V is TRBV6-6 and J is TRBJ2-3; no firm D call. The CDR3 runs to 17 residues. Germline CDR1 MNHNY, CDR2 SVGAGI (reference sequence). The CDR3 is CASSYQTGPRRTVTQYL. DNA of the CDR3: TGTGCCAGCAGTTACCAGACCGGACCTCGGCGCACAGTTACGCAGTATCTT.

For this clonotype: The germline gene is not matched at one end of the junction; a read error may be the cause. The chain couples TRBV6-5 to TRBJ2-2, with 8 positions matching TRBD1. Germline CDR1 and CDR2: MNHEY and SVGAGI. This CDR3 comprises 15 residues. CDR3 sequence reads: CVSSPRTGFIGELLF. CDR3 nucleotides: TGTGTCAGTAGTCCGCGGACAGGGTTCATCGGGGAGCTGCTTTTT.

This clonotype was observed once. One junction end does not reproduce the germline sequence, and a read error may be involved. The CDR3 DNA reads TGTGCCAGCAGCGTGACTAGCGGGACGAACAATGAGCTGTTCTTT. It yields the protein CASSVTSGTNNELFF. J is TRBJ2-1 and V is TRBV7-3; 11 nucleotides line up with TRBD2. The CDR3 covers 15 residues. Per the germline V gene, CDR1 is SGHTA and CDR2 is FQGTGA.

V and J are TRBV12-3 or TRBV12-4 and TRBJ2-6; 9 bases match TRBD1. This CDR3 is 20 amino acids long. Losses at the gene ends were 6 bases for V and 0 bases for J; bases not matched to a gene: 15. CDR3 residues: CASSLQGRTGVCSGANVLTF. The DNA of the CDR3 is TGTGCCAGCAGCTTACAGGGGAGGACAGGGGTCTGCTCTGGGGCCAACGTCCTGACTTTC.

This clonotype is labeled as medium-sized. The chain links TRBV28 to TRBJ2-7, with a tentative D call TRBD2 (5 bases). CDR3 length equals 14 residues. V lost 5 bases and J lost 1, with 12 bases in between. CDR1 and CDR2 from the germline V gene are MDHEN and SYDVKM. CDR3 in amino acids: CASSPRGVSYEQYF. CDR3 in DNA: TGTGCCAGCAGTCCCCGGGGAGTGTCCTACGAGCAGTACTTC.

V usage is TRBV12-3 or TRBV12-4 and J usage is TRBJ2-2; no reliable D call. V was trimmed by 8 bases and J by 1 base, leaving 17 bases between them. CDR3 size: 16 residues. The CDR3 loop reads CASCLIVQRNTGELFF. The CDR3 nucleotides are TGTGCCAGCTGTCTTATCGTGCAGAGGAACACCGGGGAGCTGTTTTTT.

Comment on this clonotype: Lacking the conserved final phenylalanine or tryptophan, this CDR3 likely reflects a read error. V gene TRBV11-3 combines with J gene TRBJ2-1; D may be TRBD1 (5 bases). This CDR3 has 15 residues. Germline values: CDR1 SGHNT, CDR2 YENEEA. The CDR3 DNA reads TGTGCTAGCAGCTTCAGGGCCCGCTCCTACAATGAGCAGTTCATC. Amino acid sequence: CASSFRARSYNEQFI.

Points on this clonotype: The junction departs from the called germline gene at one end, perhaps through a read error. The chain recombines TRBV11-2 with TRBJ1-1; TRBD1 agrees at 9 bases. Germline CDR1 and CDR2: SGHAT and FQNNGV. The CDR3 spans 20 residues. CDR3 DNA sequence: TGTACCAGCAGCGCTCGGAACAGGGGGCGCAAGAGGTGGAGTAACACTGAAGCTTCCTTT. The encoded protein is CTSSARNRGRKRWSNTEASF.

A word on this clonotype: Germline is not matched at one junction end, which may reflect a read error. The genes are TRBV4-2 and TRBJ2-7; D tentatively reads TRBD1 or TRBD2 (5 bases each). The CDR3 length is 18 residues. CDR1 is LGHNA, CDR2 YNFKEQ, per germline. The chain's CDR3 is CANSQEHLGHGGPREQYF. DNA for the CDR3: TGTGCCAACAGCCAGGAACACCTAGGGCATGGGGGACCGCGCGAGCAGTACTTC.

Ten or more counts support this clonotype. The rearrangement joins TRBV11-2 to TRBJ1-1, with 10 positions matching TRBD1. This CDR3 region has 17 residues. V shed 2 bases, J shed 4 bases, and the junction held 10 bases outside the gene matches. Germline CDR1 SGHAT, CDR2 FQNNGV. CDR3 nucleotides: TGTGCCAGCAGCTTAAGTCGATTAGGACAGGGGGGCACTGAAGCTTTCTTT. This translates into CASSLSRLGQGGTEAFF.

Points on this clonotype: At one boundary the junction diverges from the germline segment, which might be a read error. The V call is TRBV6-5, the J call TRBJ2-2, with 8 bases lining up with TRBD1. Germline V gene data show CDR1 as MNHEY and CDR2 as SVGAGI. The CDR3 runs 15 residues. The chain's CDR3 is CARSPRTGFTRELFF. As DNA, the CDR3 is TGTGCCAGAAGTCCGCGGACAGGGTTCACCAGGGAGTTGTTTTTT.

Remarks on this clonotype: One junction end disagrees with the germline gene, perhaps due to a read error. The CDR3 DNA is TGCGCCAGCAGCTTACTACCGGGAGGGCCCCGTCCGAACACCGAGGAGCTGTTTTTT. Protein sequence: CASSLLPGGPRPNTEELFF. The chain joins TRBV4-3 to TRBJ2-2; TRBD2 matches 8 bases. CDR3 length equals 19 residues. From germline, CDR1 is LGHNA and CDR2 YSLEER.